This TCR beta chain originates from a study of monozygotic twins with inflammatory bowel disease. This CDR3 comprises 14 residues. Germline-derived CDR1 and CDR2 are SGHNT and YYREEE (reference sequence). Comment on this clonotype: Its antigen remains unidentified.

TCRdb reprocessed the 5' RACE reads, with one entry per CDR3 protein and no DNA. Recorded for this sample: about 350,000 distinct CDR3 sequences. Whole-study results and caveats: Versus healthy twins, IBD patients showed fewer clonotypes shared with others, especially with disease activity.

This sequence was found in a human donor with ulcerative colitis or Crohn's disease, or a healthy co-twin of an affected twin (not recorded which). The genes are TRBV5-4 and TRBJ2-5. Sequencing used blood. The CDR3 spells CASSLDGYQETQYF. Full variable domain (rest looked up from reference TRBV5-4 and TRBJ2-5): ETGVTQSPTHLIKTRGQQVTLRCSSQSGHNTVSWYQQALGQGPQFIFQYYREEENGRGNFPPRFSGLQFPNYSSELNVNALELDDSALYLCASSLDGYQETQYFGPGTRLLVL.